One T cell receptor (beta chain) is described in this entry. Its antigen remains unknown. Germline-derived CDR1 and CDR2 are LNHDA and SQIVND (reference sequence). V was shortened by 3 bases and J by 0 bases, with 12 bases between the two germline ends. CDR3 length equals 16 residues. This record comes from a study of OX40 agonist ivuxolimab in advanced cancers. Study details: Therapy given before enrollment (anti-PD-1, anti-PD-L1 or anti-CTLA-4) was allowed, and 40% to 50% had some. General study findings and limits: Expansion of clones was among the lowest in partial responders at 0.1-3.0 mg/kg.

With baseline, cycle 4 day 1, and cycle 7 day 1 as timepoints, blood was sampled. Profiled with immunoSEQ multiplex PCR; TCRdb holds only in-frame clones, not every one. The sample consists of over 10,000 clones, about 85% of them appearing once. This sample comprised CD4+ or CD8+ T cells sorted from blood, obtained in a trial of the OX40 agonist ivuxolimab. This receptor was identified in an adult with an advanced solid tumor such as melanoma, head and neck, liver or kidney cancer. The chain is built from TRBV19 and TRBJ2-1; D is perhaps TRBD1 (6 bases). CDR3 nucleotide sequence: TGTGCCAGTAGTATCGCAGGGGCGAGCTCCTACAATGAGCAGTTCTTC. Encoded protein: CASSIAGASSYNEQFF.